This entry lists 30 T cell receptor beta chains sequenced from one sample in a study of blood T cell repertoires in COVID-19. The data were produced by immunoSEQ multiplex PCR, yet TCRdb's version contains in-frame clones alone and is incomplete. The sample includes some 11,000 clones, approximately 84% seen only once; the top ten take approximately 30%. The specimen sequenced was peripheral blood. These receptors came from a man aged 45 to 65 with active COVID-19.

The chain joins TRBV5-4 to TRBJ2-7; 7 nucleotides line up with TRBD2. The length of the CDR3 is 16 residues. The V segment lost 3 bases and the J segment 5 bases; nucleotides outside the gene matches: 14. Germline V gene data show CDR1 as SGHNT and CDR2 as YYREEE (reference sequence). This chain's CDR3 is CASSSIGAGVLDEQYF. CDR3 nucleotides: TGTGCCAGCAGCTCTATTGGGGCGGGAGTTCTCGACGAGCAGTACTTC.

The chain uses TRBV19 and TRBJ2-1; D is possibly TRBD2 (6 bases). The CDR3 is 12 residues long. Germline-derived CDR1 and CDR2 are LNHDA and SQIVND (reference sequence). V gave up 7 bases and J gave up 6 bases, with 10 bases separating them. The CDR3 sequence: CASNGEVNEQFF. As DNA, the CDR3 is TGTGCCAGTAACGGGGAGGTCAATGAGCAGTTCTTC.

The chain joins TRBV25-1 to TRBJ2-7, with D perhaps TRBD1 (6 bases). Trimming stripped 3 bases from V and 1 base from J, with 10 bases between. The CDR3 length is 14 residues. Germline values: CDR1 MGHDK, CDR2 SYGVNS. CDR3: CASSDYGQSYEQYF. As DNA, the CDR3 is TGTGCCAGCAGTGATTATGGACAGTCCTACGAGCAGTACTTC.

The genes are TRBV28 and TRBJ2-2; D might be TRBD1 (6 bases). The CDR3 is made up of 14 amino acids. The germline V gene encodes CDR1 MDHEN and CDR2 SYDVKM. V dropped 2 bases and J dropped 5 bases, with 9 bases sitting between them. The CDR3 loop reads CASSLGRGTGELFF. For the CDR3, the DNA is TGTGCCAGCAGTTTAGGCAGGGGTACCGGGGAGCTGTTTTTT.

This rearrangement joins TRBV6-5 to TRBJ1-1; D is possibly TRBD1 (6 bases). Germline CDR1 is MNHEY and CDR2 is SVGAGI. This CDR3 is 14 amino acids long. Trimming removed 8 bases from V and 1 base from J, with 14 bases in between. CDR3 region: CASQPGGQNTEAFF. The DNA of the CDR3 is TGTGCCAGCCAACCCGGGGGGCAGAACACTGAAGCTTTCTTT.

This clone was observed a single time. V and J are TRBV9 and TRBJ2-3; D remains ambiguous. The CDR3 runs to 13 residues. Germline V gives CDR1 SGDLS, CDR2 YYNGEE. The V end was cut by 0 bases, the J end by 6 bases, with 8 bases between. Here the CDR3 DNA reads TGTGCCAGCAGCGTAGCCTTCGGGGATACGCAGTATTTT. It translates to CASSVAFGDTQYF.

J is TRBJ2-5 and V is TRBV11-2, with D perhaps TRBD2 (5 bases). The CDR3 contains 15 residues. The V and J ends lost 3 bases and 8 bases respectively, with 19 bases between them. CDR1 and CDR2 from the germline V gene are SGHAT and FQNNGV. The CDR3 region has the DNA TGTGCCAGCAGCTTGGTGGAGGACCCTAAAGGTACCCAGTACTTC. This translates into CASSLVEDPKGTQYF.

CDR3 region: CASSTDRDTGELFF. The CDR3, as DNA: TGTGCCAGCAGTACGGACAGGGACACCGGGGAGCTGTTTTTT. The gene calls are TRBV5-4 and TRBJ2-2; 8 bases align to TRBD1. Germline CDR1 SGHNT, CDR2 YYREEE (reference sequence). The CDR3 contains 14 residues. V was clipped by 5 bases and J by 3 bases; unmatched bases: 3.

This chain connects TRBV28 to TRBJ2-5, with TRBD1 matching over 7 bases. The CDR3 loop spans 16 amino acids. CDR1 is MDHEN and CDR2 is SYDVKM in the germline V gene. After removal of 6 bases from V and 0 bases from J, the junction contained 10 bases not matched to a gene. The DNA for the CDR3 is TGTGCCAGCAGCTCAGGACAGGAACCCTACCAAGAGACCCAGTACTTC. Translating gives CASSSGQEPYQETQYF.

The CDR3: CASSPGDRAPYEQYF. CDR3 nucleotide sequence: TGTGCCAGCAGCCCAGGGGACAGGGCCCCCTACGAGCAGTACTTC. The chain couples TRBV7-6 to TRBJ2-7; 9 nucleotides line up with TRBD1. The CDR3 has 15 residues. The germline V gene encodes CDR1 SGHVS and CDR2 FNYEAQ. With 5 bases clipped from V and 2 bases from J, the junction kept 7 bases outside the gene matches.

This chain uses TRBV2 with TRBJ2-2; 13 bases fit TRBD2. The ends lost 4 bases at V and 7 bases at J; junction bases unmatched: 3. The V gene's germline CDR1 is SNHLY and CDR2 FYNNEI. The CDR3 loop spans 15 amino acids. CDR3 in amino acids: CASSAGLAGFGELFF. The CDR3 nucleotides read TGTGCCAGCAGTGCGGGACTAGCGGGATTCGGGGAGCTGTTTTTT.

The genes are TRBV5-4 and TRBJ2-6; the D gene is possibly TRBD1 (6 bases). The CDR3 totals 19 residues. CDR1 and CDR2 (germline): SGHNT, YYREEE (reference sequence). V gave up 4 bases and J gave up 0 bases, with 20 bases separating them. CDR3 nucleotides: TGTGCCAGCAGCCTAAGTCCCGGGACAACTCCCTCTGGGGCCAACGTCCTGACTTTC. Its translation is CASSLSPGTTPSGANVLTF.

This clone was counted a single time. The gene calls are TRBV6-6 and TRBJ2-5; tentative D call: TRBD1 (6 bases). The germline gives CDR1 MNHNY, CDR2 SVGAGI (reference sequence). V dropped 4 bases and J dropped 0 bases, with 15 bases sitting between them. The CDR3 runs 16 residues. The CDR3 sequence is CASSSSGTRNQETQYF. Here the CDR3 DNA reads TGTGCCAGCAGTTCTTCAGGGACACGGAACCAAGAGACCCAGTACTTC.

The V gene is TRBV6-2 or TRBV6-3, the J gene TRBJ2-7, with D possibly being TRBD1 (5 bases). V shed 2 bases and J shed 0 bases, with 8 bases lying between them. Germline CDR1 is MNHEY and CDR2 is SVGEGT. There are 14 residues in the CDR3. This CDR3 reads CASSYQGNSYEQYF. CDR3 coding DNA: TGTGCCAGCAGTTACCAGGGAAACTCCTACGAGCAGTACTTC.

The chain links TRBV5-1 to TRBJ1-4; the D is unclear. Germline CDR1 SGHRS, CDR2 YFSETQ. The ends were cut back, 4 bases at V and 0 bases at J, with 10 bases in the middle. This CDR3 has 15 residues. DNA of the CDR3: TGCGCCAGCAGCGCCGACATCGCAACTAATGAAAAACTGTTTTTT. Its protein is CASSADIATNEKLFF.

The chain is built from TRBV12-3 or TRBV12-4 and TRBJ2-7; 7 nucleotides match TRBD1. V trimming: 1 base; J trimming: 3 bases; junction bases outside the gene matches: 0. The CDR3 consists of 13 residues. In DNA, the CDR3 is TGTGCCAGCAGTTTAGGGACAGGCTACGAGCAGTACTTC. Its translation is CASSLGTGYEQYF.

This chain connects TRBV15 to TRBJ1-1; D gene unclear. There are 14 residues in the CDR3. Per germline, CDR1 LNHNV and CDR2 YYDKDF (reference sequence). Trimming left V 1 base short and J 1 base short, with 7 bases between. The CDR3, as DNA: TGTGCCACCAGCAGAGTTATTAAGAACACTGAAGCTTTCTTT. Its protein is CATSRVIKNTEAFF.

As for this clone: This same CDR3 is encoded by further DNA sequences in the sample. CDR3: CASSTRTPAGEKLFF. The CDR3 nucleotides read TGTGCCAGTAGTACGAGGACCCCAGCGGGTGAAAAACTGTTTTTT. The chain recombines TRBV19 with TRBJ1-4; D is unclear. The CDR3 extends over 15 amino acids. Per the germline V gene, CDR1 is LNHDA and CDR2 is SQIVND (reference sequence). Trimming took 4 bases from V and 7 from J, leaving 16 bases between them.

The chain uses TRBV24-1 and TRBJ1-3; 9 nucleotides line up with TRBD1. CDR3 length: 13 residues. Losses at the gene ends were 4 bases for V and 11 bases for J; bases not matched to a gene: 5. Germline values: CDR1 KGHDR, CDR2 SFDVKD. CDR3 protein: CATSEAGTGSIYF. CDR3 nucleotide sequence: TGTGCCACCAGTGAGGCCGGGACAGGGTCCATATATTTT.

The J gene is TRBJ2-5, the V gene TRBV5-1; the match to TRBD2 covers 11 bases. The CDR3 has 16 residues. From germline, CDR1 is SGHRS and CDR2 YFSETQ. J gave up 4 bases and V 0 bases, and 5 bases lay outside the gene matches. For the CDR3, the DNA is TGCGCCAGCAGCTTGGGACTAGCGGGAAGGGGAGAGACCCAGTACTTC. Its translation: CASSLGLAGRGETQYF.

This CDR3 reads CASSQDLTSRGSVYF. The CDR3 region has the DNA TGTGCCAGCAGCCAAGATCTGACTAGCAGGGGTTCGGTGTACTTC. The chain is built from TRBV4-2 and TRBJ2-7; D may be TRBD2 (7 bases). V shed 0 bases and J shed 12 bases, with 21 bases lying between them. The germline CDR1 and CDR2 sequences are LGHNA and YNFKEQ. The CDR3 length is 15 residues.

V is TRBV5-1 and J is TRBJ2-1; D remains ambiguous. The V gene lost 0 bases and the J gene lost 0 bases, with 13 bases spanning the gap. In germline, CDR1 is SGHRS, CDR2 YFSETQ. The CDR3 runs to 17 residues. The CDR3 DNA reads TGCGCCAGCAGCTTGGTGGGCTCGGCGAGCTCCTACAATGAGCAGTTCTTC. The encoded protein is CASSLVGSASSYNEQFF.

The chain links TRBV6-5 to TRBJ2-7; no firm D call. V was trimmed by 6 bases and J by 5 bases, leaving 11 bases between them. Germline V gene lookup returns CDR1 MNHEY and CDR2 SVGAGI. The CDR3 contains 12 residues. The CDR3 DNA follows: TGTGCCAGCAGGTCTTATCGGGACGAGCAGTACTTC. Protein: CASRSYRDEQYF.

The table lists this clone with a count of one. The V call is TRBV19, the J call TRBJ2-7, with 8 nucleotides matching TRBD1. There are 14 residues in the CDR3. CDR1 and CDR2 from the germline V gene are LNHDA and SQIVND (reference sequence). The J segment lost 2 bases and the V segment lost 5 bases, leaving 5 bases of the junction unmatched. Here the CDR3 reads CASSGTTGAYEQYF. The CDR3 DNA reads TGTGCCAGTAGTGGAACGACAGGGGCCTACGAGCAGTACTTC.

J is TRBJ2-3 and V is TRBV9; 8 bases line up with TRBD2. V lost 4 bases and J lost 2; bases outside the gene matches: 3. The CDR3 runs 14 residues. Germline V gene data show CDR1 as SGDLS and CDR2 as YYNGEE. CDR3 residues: CASSTSGTTDTQYF. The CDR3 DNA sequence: TGTGCCAGCAGCACTAGCGGCACCACAGATACGCAGTATTTT.

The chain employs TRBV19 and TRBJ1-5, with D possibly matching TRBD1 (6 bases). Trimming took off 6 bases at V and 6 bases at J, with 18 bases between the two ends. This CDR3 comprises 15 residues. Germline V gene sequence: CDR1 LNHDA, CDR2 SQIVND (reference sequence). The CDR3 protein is CASSLGQNQGQPQHF. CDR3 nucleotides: TGTGCCAGTAGCCTAGGACAGAACCAGGGTCAGCCCCAGCATTTT.

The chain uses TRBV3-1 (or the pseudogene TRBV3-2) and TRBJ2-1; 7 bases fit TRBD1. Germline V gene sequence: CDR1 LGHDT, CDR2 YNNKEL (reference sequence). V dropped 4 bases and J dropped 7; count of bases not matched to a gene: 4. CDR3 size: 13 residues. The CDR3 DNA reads TGTGCCAGCAGCCGAGGGGGCGGGAATGAGCAGTTCTTC. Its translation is CASSRGGGNEQFF.

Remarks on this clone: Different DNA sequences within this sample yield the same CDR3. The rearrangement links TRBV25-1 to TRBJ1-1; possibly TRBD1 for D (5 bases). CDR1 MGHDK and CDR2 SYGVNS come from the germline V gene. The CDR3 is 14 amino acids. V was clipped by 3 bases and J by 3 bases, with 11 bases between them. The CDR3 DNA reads TGTGCCAGCAGTGATATGGGGCGCGACACTGAAGCTTTCTTT. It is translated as CASSDMGRDTEAFF. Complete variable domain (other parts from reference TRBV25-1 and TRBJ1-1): EADIYQTPRYLVIGTGKKITLECSQTMGHDKMYWYQQDPGMELHLIHYSYGVNSTEKGDLSSESTVSRIRTEHFPLTLESARPSHTSQYLCASSDMGRDTEAFFGQGTRLTVV.

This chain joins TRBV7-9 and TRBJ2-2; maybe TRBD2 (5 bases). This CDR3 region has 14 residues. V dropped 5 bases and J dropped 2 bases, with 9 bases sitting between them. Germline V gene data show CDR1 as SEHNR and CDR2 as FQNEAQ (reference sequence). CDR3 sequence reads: CASSTTRNTGELFF. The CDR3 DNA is TGTGCCAGCAGCACAACTAGAAACACCGGGGAGCTGTTTTTT.

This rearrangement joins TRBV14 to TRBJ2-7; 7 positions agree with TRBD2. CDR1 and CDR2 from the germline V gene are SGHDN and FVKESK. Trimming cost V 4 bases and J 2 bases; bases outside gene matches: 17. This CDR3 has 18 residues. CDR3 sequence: CASSRAPYPGGITYEQYF. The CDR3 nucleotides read TGTGCCAGCAGCCGAGCCCCATATCCGGGGGGAATTACCTACGAGCAGTACTTC.